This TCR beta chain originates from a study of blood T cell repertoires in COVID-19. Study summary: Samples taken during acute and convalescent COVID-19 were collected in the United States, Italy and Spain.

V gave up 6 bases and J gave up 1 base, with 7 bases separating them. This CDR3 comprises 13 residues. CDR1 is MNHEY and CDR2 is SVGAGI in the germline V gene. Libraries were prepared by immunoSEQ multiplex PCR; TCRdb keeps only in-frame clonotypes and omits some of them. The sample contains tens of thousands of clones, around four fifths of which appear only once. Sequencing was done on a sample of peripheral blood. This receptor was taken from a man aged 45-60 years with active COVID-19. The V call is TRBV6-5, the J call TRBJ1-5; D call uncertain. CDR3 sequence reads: CASRGQSNQPQHF. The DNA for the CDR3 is TGTGCCAGCAGGGGCCAGAGCAATCAGCCCCAGCATTTT.